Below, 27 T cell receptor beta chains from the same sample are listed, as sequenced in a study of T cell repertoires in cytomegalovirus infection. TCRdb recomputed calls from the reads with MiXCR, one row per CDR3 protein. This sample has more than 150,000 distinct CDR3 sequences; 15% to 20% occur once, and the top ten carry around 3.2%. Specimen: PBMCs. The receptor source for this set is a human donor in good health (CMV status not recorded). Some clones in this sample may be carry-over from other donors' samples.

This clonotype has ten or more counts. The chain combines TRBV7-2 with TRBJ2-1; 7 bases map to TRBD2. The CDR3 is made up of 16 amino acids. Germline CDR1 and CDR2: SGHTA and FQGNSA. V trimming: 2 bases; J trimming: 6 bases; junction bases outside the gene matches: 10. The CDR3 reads CASSLSRGRVGNEQFF. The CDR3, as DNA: TGTGCCAGCAGCTTAAGCAGAGGGAGGGTGGGCAATGAGCAGTTCTTC.

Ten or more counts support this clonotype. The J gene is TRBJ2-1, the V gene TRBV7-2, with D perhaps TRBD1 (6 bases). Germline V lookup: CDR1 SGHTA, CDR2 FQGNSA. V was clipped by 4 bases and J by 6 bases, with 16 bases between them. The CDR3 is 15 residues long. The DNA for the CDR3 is TGTGCCAGCAGCTCACAGGGTAGGATAGGCAATGAGCAGTTCTTC. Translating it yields CASSSQGRIGNEQFF.

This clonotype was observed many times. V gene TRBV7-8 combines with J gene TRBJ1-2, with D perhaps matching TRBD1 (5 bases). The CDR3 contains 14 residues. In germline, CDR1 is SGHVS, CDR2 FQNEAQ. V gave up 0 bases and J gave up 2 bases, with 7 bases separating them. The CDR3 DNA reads TGTGCCAGCAGCTTAGCATCAGGGAACTATGGCTACACCTTC. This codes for CASSLASGNYGYTF.

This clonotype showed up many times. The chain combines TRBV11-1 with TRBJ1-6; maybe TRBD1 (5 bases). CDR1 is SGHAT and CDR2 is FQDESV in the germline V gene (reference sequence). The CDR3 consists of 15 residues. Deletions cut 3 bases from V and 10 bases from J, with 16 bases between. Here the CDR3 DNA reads TGTGCCAGCAGCTTCCGCAGGGATAGCTTATCACCCCTCCACTTT. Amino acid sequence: CASSFRRDSLSPLHF.

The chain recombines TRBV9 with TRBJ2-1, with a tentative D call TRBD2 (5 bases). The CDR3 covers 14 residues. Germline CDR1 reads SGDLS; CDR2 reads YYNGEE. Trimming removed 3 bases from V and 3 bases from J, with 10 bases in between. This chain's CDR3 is CASSGGLDYNEQFF. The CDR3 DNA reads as TGTGCCAGCAGCGGCGGGTTAGACTACAATGAGCAGTTCTTC. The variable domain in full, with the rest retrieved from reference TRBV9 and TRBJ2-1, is DSGVTQTPKHLITATGQRVTLRCSPRSGDLSVYWYQQSLDQGLQFLIQYYNGEERAKGNILERFSAQQFPDLHSELNLSSLELGDSALYFCASSGGLDYNEQFFGPGTRLTVL.

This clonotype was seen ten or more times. The CDR3 loop is CASSSTTGGQLNIQYF. In DNA form, the CDR3 reads TGCGCCAGCAGCTCTACCACCGGAGGACAGCTAAACATTCAGTACTTC. The J gene is TRBJ2-4, the V gene TRBV5-1; the D gene is possibly TRBD1 (6 bases). V shed 3 bases and J shed 6 bases, with 19 bases lying between them. CDR1 SGHRS and CDR2 YFSETQ come from the germline V gene. The CDR3 totals 16 residues. Variable domain in full (rest from reference TRBV5-1 and TRBJ2-4): KAGVTQTPRYLIKTRGQQVTLSCSPISGHRSVSWYQQTPGQGLQFLFEYFSETQRNKGNFPGRFSGRQFSNSRSEMNVSTLELGDSALYLCASSSTTGGQLNIQYFGAGTRLSVL.

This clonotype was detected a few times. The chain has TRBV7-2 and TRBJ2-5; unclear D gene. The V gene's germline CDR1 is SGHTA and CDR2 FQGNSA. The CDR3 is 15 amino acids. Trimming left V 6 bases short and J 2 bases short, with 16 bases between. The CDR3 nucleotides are TGTGCCAGCAGTCCTGGGTCGACCATTCAAGAGACCCAGTACTTC. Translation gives CASSPGSTIQETQYF.

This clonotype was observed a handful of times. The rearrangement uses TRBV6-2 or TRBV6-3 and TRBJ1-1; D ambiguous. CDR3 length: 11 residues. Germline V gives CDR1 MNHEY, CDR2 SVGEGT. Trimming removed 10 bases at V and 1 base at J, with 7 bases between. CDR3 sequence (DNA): TGTGCCACCGTTCGGAACACTGAAGCTTTCTTT. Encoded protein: CATVRNTEAFF.

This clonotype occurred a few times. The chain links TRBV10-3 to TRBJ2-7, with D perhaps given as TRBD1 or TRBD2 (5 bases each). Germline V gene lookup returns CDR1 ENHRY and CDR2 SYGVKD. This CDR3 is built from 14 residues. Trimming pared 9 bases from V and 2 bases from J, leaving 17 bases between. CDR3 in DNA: TGTGCCATATCCGTCGAGGGGAGCCCCTACGAGCAGTACTTC. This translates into CAISVEGSPYEQYF.

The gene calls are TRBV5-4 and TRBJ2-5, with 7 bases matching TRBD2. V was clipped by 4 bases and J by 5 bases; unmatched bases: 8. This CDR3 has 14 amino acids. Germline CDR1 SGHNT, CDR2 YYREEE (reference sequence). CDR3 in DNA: TGTGCCAGCAGCCCCGGTAGCGGGCAGGAGACCCAGTACTTC. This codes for CASSPGSGQETQYF. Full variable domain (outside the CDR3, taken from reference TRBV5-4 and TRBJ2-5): ETGVTQSPTHLIKTRGQQVTLRCSSQSGHNTVSWYQQALGQGPQFIFQYYREEENGRGNFPPRFSGLQFPNYSSELNVNALELDDSALYLCASSPGSGQETQYFGPGTRLLVL.

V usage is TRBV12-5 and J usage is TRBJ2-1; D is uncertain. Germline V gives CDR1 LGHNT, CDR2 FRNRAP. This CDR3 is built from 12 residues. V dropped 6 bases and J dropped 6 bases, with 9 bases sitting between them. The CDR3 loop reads CASGLFLNEQFF. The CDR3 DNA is TGTGCTAGTGGGTTGTTTCTCAATGAGCAGTTCTTC.

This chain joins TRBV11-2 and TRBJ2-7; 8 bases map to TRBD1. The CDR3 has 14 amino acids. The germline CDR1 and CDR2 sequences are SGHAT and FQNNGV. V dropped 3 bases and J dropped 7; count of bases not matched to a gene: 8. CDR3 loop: CASSFLRTGREQYF. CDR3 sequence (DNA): TGTGCCAGCAGCTTCCTCAGGACAGGGAGGGAGCAGTACTTC.

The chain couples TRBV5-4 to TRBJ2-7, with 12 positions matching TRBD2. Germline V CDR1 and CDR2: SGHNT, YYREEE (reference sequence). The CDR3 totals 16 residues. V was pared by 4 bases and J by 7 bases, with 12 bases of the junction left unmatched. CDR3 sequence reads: CASSPYLAGGPREQYF. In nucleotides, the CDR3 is TGTGCCAGCAGCCCATATCTAGCGGGGGGGCCGAGGGAGCAGTACTTC.

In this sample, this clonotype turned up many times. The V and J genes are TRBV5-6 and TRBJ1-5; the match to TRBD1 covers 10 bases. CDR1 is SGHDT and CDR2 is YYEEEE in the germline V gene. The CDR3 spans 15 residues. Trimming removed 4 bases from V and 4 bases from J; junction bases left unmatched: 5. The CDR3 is CASSLRQGANQPQHF. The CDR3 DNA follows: TGTGCCAGCAGCCTAAGACAGGGGGCGAATCAGCCCCAGCATTTT.

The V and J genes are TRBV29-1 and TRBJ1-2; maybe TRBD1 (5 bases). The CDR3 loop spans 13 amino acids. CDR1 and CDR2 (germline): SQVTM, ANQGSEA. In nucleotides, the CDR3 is TGCAGTGTGAGGCAGGGTCTTAACTATGGCTACACCTTC. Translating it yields CSVRQGLNYGYTF.

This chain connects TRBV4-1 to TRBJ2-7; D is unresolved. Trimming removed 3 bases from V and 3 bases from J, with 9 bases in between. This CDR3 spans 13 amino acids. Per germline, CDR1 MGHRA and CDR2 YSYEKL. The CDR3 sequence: CASSQNPNYEQYF. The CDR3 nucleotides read TGCGCCAGCAGCCAGAATCCCAACTACGAGCAGTACTTC.

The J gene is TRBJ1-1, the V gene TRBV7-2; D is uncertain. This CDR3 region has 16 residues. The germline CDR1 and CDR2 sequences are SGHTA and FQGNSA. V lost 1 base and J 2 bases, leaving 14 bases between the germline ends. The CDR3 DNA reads TGTGCCAGCAGCTTAGGGATGACCCTCGGAAACACTGAAGCTTTCTTT. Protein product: CASSLGMTLGNTEAFF.

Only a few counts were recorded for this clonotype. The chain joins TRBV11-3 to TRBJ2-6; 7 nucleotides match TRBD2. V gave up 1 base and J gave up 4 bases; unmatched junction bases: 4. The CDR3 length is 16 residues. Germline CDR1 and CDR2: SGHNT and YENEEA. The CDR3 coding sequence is TGTGCCAGCAGCTTAGCTAGCGGCGTGGGGGCCAACGTCCTGACTTTC. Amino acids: CASSLASGVGANVLTF.

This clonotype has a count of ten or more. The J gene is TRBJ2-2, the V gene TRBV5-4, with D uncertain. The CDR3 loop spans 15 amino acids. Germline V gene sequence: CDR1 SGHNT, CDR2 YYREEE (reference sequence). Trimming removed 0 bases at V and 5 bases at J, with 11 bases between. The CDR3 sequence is CASSLANPKTGELFF. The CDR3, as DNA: TGTGCCAGCAGCTTGGCCAACCCCAAGACCGGGGAGCTGTTTTTT. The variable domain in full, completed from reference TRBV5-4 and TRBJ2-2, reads ETGVTQSPTHLIKTRGQQVTLRCSSQSGHNTVSWYQQALGQGPQFIFQYYREEENGRGNFPPRFSGLQFPNYSSELNVNALELDDSALYLCASSLANPKTGELFFGEGSRLTVL.

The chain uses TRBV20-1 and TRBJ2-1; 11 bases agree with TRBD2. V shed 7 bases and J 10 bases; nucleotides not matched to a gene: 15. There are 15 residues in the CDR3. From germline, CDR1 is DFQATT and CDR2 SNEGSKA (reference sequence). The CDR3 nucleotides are TGCAGTGGAAGGACCCCGGGACTAGCGGAGCACGAGCAGTTCTTC. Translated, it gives CSGRTPGLAEHEQFF.

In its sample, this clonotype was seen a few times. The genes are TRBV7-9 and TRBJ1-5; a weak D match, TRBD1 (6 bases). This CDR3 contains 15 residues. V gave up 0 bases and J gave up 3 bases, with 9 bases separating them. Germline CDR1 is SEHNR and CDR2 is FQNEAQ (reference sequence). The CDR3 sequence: CASSLAGGPNQPQHF. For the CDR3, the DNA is TGTGCCAGCAGCTTAGCAGGGGGACCCAATCAGCCCCAGCATTTT.

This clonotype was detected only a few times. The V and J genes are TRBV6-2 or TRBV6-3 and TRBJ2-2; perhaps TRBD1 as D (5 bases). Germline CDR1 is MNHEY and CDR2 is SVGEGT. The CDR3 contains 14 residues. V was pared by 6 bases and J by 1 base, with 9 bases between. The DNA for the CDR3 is TGTGCCAGCAGCCGACAGTTGAACACCGGGGAGCTGTTTTTT. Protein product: CASSRQLNTGELFF.

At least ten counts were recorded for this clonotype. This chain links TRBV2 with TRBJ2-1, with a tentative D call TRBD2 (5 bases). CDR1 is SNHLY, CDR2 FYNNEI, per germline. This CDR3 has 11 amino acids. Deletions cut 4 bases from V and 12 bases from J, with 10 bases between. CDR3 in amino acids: CASSVIGVQFF. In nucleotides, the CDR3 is TGTGCCAGCAGTGTAATCGGGGTGCAGTTCTTC.

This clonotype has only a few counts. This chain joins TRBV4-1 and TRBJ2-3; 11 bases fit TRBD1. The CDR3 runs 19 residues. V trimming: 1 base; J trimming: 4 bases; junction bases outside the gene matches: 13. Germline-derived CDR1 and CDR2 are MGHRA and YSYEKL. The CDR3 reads CASSQVITAGTGGPDTQYF. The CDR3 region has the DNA TGCGCCAGCAGCCAAGTAATTACTGCCGGGACAGGGGGTCCAGATACGCAGTATTTT.

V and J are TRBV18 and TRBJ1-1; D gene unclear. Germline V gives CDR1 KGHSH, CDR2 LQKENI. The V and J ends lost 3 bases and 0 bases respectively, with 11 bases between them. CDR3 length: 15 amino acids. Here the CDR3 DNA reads TGTGCCAGCTCACCTTCTAGAGCTGTGAACACTGAAGCTTTCTTT. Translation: CASSPSRAVNTEAFF.

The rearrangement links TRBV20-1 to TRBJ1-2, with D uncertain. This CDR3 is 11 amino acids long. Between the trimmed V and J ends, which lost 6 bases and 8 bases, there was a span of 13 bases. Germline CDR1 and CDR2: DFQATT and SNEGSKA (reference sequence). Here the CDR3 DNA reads TGCAGTGCCCACGGAGGCGGGGGCTACACCTTC. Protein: CSAHGGGGYTF.

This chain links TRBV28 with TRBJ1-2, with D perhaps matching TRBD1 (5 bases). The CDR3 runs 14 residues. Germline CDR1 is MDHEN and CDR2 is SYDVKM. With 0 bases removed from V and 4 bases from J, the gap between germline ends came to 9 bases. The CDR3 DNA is TGTGCCAGCAGTTTATGGTCAGGGATCTATGGCTACACCTTC. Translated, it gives CASSLWSGIYGYTF.